This T cell receptor beta chain is from a study of blood T cell repertoires in COVID-19. Overall study context: Samples of COVID-19 (acute and convalescent) were obtained from the United States, Italy and Spain.

Authors' processing steps: Amplified reference gene primers provided the basis for estimating nucleated cell counts. Libraries were prepared by immunoSEQ multiplex PCR; TCRdb keeps only in-frame clonotypes and omits some of them. V, J and clone size were drawn from that table, and D and trimming were deduced from the DNA. The data hold around 50,000 clones, with roughly 83% observed a single time. V was trimmed by 3 bases and J by 10 bases, leaving 15 bases between them. Germline V CDR1 and CDR2: ENHRY, SYGVKD. This CDR3 has 14 amino acids. This chain links TRBV10-3 with TRBJ1-4, with D perhaps TRBD1 (6 bases). Input material: peripheral blood. This TCR was sampled from a man aged 65-85 years with acute or convalescent COVID-19. The chain's CDR3 is CAISEIGGSVKLFF. CDR3 DNA: TGTGCCATCAGTGAAATAGGGGGTAGCGTAAAACTGTTTTTT.